This T cell receptor (beta chain) was sequenced during a study of CD8 T cells in acute hepatitis C reinfection. CDR3 length: 14 amino acids. V was pared by 4 bases and J by 4 bases, with 6 bases of the junction left unmatched. CDR1 is PRHDT, CDR2 FYEKMQ, per germline (reference sequence). This sample's time point: naive CD8 control sorted from an acute-time-point sample. As for this clone: What it binds is not known.

General observations from the study: Acute resolver, follow-up resolver and acute chronic samples had similar high diversity.

The protocol was immunoSEQ multiplex PCR, while the TCRdb copy is restricted to in-frame clones and leaves out a portion. The repertoire holds about 38,000 clones, with 70% to 90% as singletons. The sequence was collected from a woman between 18 and 30 years old who spontaneously cleared hepatitis C infection. Sequencing was done on a sample of naive CD8+ T cells from PBMCs. The chain is built from TRBV13 and TRBJ2-5; 7 bases line up with TRBD1. The CDR3 loop is CASSWTDRVETQYF. The CDR3 DNA reads as TGTGCCAGCAGCTGGACCGACAGGGTAGAGACCCAGTACTTC.